Below are 32 T cell receptor beta chains sequenced from a single sample in a study of radiotherapy plus CTLA-4 blockade in lung cancer. Assay: immunoSEQ multiplex PCR; the TCRdb copy retains only in-frame clones and omits some. Of more than 40,000 clones in the sample, more than 70% were seen once. The sample here was peripheral blood, taken from a patient treated with radiotherapy plus ipilimumab. These receptors were collected from a human donor with non-small cell lung cancer whose response to radiotherapy plus ipilimumab could not be evaluated.

This clone appeared a single time. The chain couples TRBV7-2 to TRBJ1-1; no clear D gene. This CDR3 has 14 amino acids. CDR1 and CDR2 from the germline V gene are SGHTA and FQGNSA. V lost 0 bases and J lost 6, with 11 bases in between. Written as DNA, the CDR3 is TGTGCCAGCAGCTTAGCGTTAGTAATCCCTGAAGCTTTCTTT. Translation: CASSLALVIPEAFF.

In DNA, the CDR3 is TGTGCCAGCAGCTCCCCGGGACTAGCACCCTACGAGCAGTACTTC. Its translation: CASSSPGLAPYEQYF. V usage is TRBV7-9 and J usage is TRBJ2-7; 9 bases line up with TRBD2. Trimming at V came to 4 bases and at J to 2 bases, leaving 6 bases not matched to a gene. Germline assignment: CDR1 SEHNR and CDR2 FQNEAQ (reference sequence). The CDR3 has 15 amino acids.

The V call is TRBV28, the J call TRBJ2-7, with 16 nucleotides matching TRBD2. Germline V CDR1 and CDR2: MDHEN, SYDVKM. The CDR3 extends over 16 amino acids. V lost 7 bases, J lost 5 bases, and 8 bases stayed unmatched. Here the CDR3 DNA reads TGTGCCAGCACTGGGACTAGCGGGAGGGGGTGGAACGAGCAGTACTTC. Translating gives CASTGTSGRGWNEQYF.

This chain connects TRBV27 to TRBJ1-2, with 8 bases aligning to TRBD1. With V trimmed by 4 bases and J by 8 bases, 12 bases remained unmatched. Germline V gene sequence: CDR1 MNHEY, CDR2 SMNVEV (reference sequence). The CDR3 has 15 residues. The CDR3, as DNA: TGTGCCAGCAGTTCCCCCGGACAGGGAACGAGCGGCTACACCTTC. Translating gives CASSSPGQGTSGYTF.

CDR3 region: CASSPRGGETQYF. The CDR3 DNA is TGTGCCAGCAGTCCCAGGGGTGGTGAGACCCAGTACTTC. The chain combines TRBV6-5 with TRBJ2-5; possible D gene TRBD1, 6 bases. V gave up 5 bases and J gave up 5 bases, with 12 bases separating them. Germline CDR1 reads MNHEY; CDR2 reads SVGAGI. The CDR3 length is 13 residues.

There are a few counts of this clone. The chain links TRBV30 to TRBJ1-1, with TRBD1 as a possible D gene (5 bases). The V gene's germline CDR1 is GTSNPN and CDR2 SVGIG (reference sequence). Trimming shortened V by 8 bases and J by 3 bases, and 16 bases separated the two germline ends. The CDR3 is 13 residues long. CDR3 sequence: CAAPTGGDTEAFF. Here the CDR3 DNA reads TGTGCCGCCCCGACCGGGGGGGACACTGAAGCTTTCTTT.

The rearrangement joins TRBV15 to TRBJ1-5; D is possibly TRBD1 (5 bases). The CDR3 is 13 amino acids. CDR1 and CDR2 from the germline V gene are LNHNV and YYDKDF (reference sequence). V lost 4 bases, J lost 7 bases, and 11 bases lay in between. The DNA for the CDR3 is TGTGCCACCAGCACCGAAAGGGGCCAGCCCCAGCATTTT. Its protein is CATSTERGQPQHF.

The rearrangement uses TRBV5-1 and TRBJ2-3, with 10 bases fitting TRBD1. This CDR3 has 15 amino acids. V lost 4 bases and J lost 4; bases outside the gene matches: 6. Germline V gives CDR1 SGHRS, CDR2 YFSETQ. The CDR3 DNA reads as TGCGCCAGCAGCGCTGACAGGGGGCGTCCAGATACGCAGTATTTT. Amino acids: CASSADRGRPDTQYF.

Only a few counts were recorded for this clone. The chain recombines TRBV18 with TRBJ1-1; unclear D gene. Looked up from germline, CDR1 is KGHSH and CDR2 is LQKENI. Trimming left V 3 bases short and J 5 bases short, with 10 bases between. The CDR3 length is 13 residues. The CDR3 DNA reads as TGTGCCAGCTCACCCGCATCGGTTACTGAAGCTTTCTTT. Translation gives CASSPASVTEAFF.

The V call is TRBV15, the J call TRBJ2-2, with 11 bases lining up with TRBD1. The CDR3 contains 16 residues. Germline-derived CDR1 and CDR2 are LNHNV and YYDKDF (reference sequence). V lost 5 bases to trimming and J lost 6 bases; unmatched junction nucleotides: 8. Written as DNA, the CDR3 is TGTGCCACCAGCGGCCGGGACAGGGGGGGTGCCGGGGAGCTGTTTTTT. Amino acid sequence: CATSGRDRGGAGELFF. Based on the CDR3 plus reference TRBV15 and TRBJ2-2, the full variable domain is DAMVIQNPRYQVTQFGKPVTLSCSQTLNHNVMYWYQQKSSQAPKLLFHYYDKDFNNEADTPDNFQSRRPNTSFCFLDIRSPGLGDTAMYLCATSGRDRGGAGELFFGEGSRLTVL.

This clone came up once. V and J are TRBV19 and TRBJ1-1; possibly TRBD1 for D (5 bases). With 6 bases removed from V and 1 base from J, the gap between germline ends came to 18 bases. This CDR3 is built from 16 residues. CDR1 is LNHDA, CDR2 SQIVND, per germline (reference sequence). CDR3 in DNA: TGTGCCAGTAGCCCCACGCTTGACAGCGAGAACACTGAAGCTTTCTTT. Protein sequence: CASSPTLDSENTEAFF.

V usage is TRBV18 and J usage is TRBJ1-2; TRBD1 might be the D (6 bases). V shed 3 bases and J shed 0 bases, with 11 bases lying between them. The CDR3 has 15 amino acids. CDR1 is KGHSH, CDR2 LQKENI, per germline. The CDR3 DNA follows: TGTGCCAGCTCACCTATGACAGGCCCTAACTATGGCTACACCTTC. Residues: CASSPMTGPNYGYTF.

This clone occurred once. The rearrangement links TRBV27 to TRBJ2-3; D ambiguous. The CDR3 extends over 13 amino acids. V was clipped by 0 bases and J by 7 bases, with 8 bases between them. CDR1 is MNHEY and CDR2 is SMNVEV in the germline V gene (reference sequence). This chain's CDR3 is CASSLSSTNTQYF. DNA of the CDR3: TGTGCCAGCAGTTTATCTAGCACGAATACGCAGTATTTT.

The rearrangement links TRBV7-9 to TRBJ1-2, with D perhaps TRBD1 (6 bases). Trimming took off 2 bases at V and 2 bases at J, with 15 bases between the two ends. The CDR3 totals 16 residues. Germline CDR1 SEHNR, CDR2 FQNEAQ (reference sequence). CDR3 in amino acids: CASSLWVRTVNYGYTF. The CDR3 bases are TGTGCCAGCAGCTTATGGGTGAGGACAGTAAACTATGGCTACACCTTC.

This clone was recorded once. The J gene is TRBJ2-1, the V gene TRBV5-1, with TRBD1 matching over 9 bases. Germline loops: CDR1 SGHRS, CDR2 YFSETQ. The CDR3 covers 15 residues. Unmatched junction bases numbered 8, after V lost 4 bases and J lost 6 bases. CDR3 nucleotide sequence: TGCGCCAGCAGCCGGCGGACAGGGGTTGGCAATGAGCAGTTCTTC. Protein: CASSRRTGVGNEQFF.

This rearrangement joins TRBV27 to TRBJ2-1, with 11 nucleotides matching TRBD2. V trimming: 4 bases; J trimming: 5 bases; junction bases outside the gene matches: 4. This CDR3 contains 15 residues. CDR1 is MNHEY and CDR2 is SMNVEV in the germline V gene (reference sequence). CDR3: CASSYLAGGNNEQFF. For the CDR3, the DNA is TGTGCCAGCAGTTACCTAGCGGGGGGAAACAATGAGCAGTTCTTC.

The rearrangement uses TRBV5-6 and TRBJ2-5; 8 positions match TRBD2. CDR1 is SGHDT and CDR2 is YYEEEE in the germline V gene. The CDR3 consists of 19 residues. Trimming removed 3 bases from V and 0 bases from J; junction bases left unmatched: 16. The CDR3: CASSSPTEAGAPYQETQYF. The CDR3 region has the DNA TGTGCCAGCAGCTCGCCGACTGAAGCGGGGGCCCCGTACCAAGAGACCCAGTACTTC.

This clone appeared once. The V call is TRBV28, the J call TRBJ2-2; 9 nucleotides match TRBD2. This CDR3 is 19 amino acids long. Germline CDR1 reads MDHEN; CDR2 reads SYDVKM. J gave up 5 bases and V 1 base, and 14 bases lay outside the gene matches. The CDR3 region is CASSLFPGLAHLGTGELFF. CDR3 bases: TGTGCCAGCAGTTTATTCCCGGGACTAGCTCACTTGGGGACCGGGGAGCTGTTTTTT.

The V and J genes are TRBV7-2 and TRBJ2-1, with D uncertain. Between the trimmed V and J ends, which lost 5 bases and 1 base, there was a span of 12 bases. The CDR3 is 15 residues long. Germline V gene lookup returns CDR1 SGHTA and CDR2 FQGNSA. CDR3 coding DNA: TGTGCCAGCAGCCCCTTAGCTACTTCCTACAATGAGCAGTTCTTC. Translated, it gives CASSPLATSYNEQFF.

The V gene is TRBV7-6, the J gene TRBJ1-1; 8 nucleotides match TRBD1. The V gene's germline CDR1 is SGHVS and CDR2 FNYEAQ. The junction had 4 bases not matched to a gene; V was cut back by 2 bases and J by 8 bases. The CDR3 length is 13 residues. The CDR3 here is CASSLTGGSEAFF. The CDR3 DNA is TGTGCCAGCAGCTTAACAGGGGGGAGCGAAGCTTTCTTT. The complete variable domain, with remaining parts taken from reference TRBV7-6 and TRBJ1-1, reads GAGVSQSPRYKVTKRGQDVALRCDPISGHVSLYWYRQALGQGPEFLTYFNYEAQQDKSGLPNDRFSAERPEGSISTLTIQRTEQRDSAMYRCASSLTGGSEAFFGQGTRLTVV.

This clone was seen more than once but under ten times. The genes are TRBV5-1 and TRBJ2-2; TRBD1 aligns across 10 bases. V gave up 4 bases and J gave up 5 bases; unmatched junction bases: 11. The CDR3 totals 17 residues. The germline V gene has CDR1 SGHRS and CDR2 YFSETQ. The CDR3 spells CASSPVPTGGDTGELFF. CDR3 in DNA: TGCGCCAGCAGCCCGGTACCGACAGGGGGCGATACCGGGGAGCTGTTTTTT.

The genes are TRBV5-4 and TRBJ1-2; 12 nucleotides match TRBD1. CDR1 and CDR2 (germline): SGHNT, YYREEE (reference sequence). The CDR3 extends over 16 amino acids. Trimming at V came to 0 bases and at J to 7 bases, leaving 7 bases not matched to a gene. The CDR3 DNA reads as TGTGCCAGCAGCTTGGTCGGGGGACAGGGGGCGACTGGCTACACCTTC. The encoded protein is CASSLVGGQGATGYTF.

CDR3: CASERQGNTEAFF. In nucleotides, the CDR3 is TGTGCCAGTGAACGACAGGGGAACACTGAAGCTTTCTTT. The rearrangement uses TRBV2 and TRBJ1-1, with TRBD1 identical over 7 bases. The CDR3 is made up of 13 amino acids. Germline V gene data show CDR1 as SNHLY and CDR2 as FYNNEI. Germline trimming cut 9 bases from V and 1 base from J; bases unmatched to any gene: 5.

CDR3 bases: TGTGCCAGCAGCTTAGCCGTACTGAAAGTTGAGCAGTACTTC. Translation: CASSLAVLKVEQYF. The chain is built from TRBV7-2 and TRBJ2-5; no reliable D call. The germline V and J ends were trimmed by 0 bases and 11 bases, with 16 bases remaining between them. Germline CDR1 and CDR2: SGHTA and FQGNSA. The CDR3 extends over 14 amino acids.

A remark on this clone: Other DNA sequences from this sample encode an identical CDR3 as well. J is TRBJ1-1 and V is TRBV7-9, with D possibly being TRBD1 (6 bases). Trimming removed 4 bases at V and 6 bases at J, with 12 bases between. The CDR3 contains 13 residues. CDR1 and CDR2 from the germline V gene are SEHNR and FQNEAQ (reference sequence). DNA of the CDR3: TGTGCCAGCAGCTCTACGACAGGTTCTGAAGCTTTCTTT. Protein product: CASSSTTGSEAFF. The variable domain in full, completed from reference TRBV7-9 and TRBJ1-1, reads DTGVSQNPRHKITKRGQNVTFRCDPISEHNRLYWYRQTLGQGPEFLTYFQNEAQLEKSRLLSDRFSAERPKGSFSTLEIQRTEQGDSAMYLCASSSTTGSEAFFGQGTRLTVV.

The V call is TRBV5-3, the J call TRBJ2-3; 7 nucleotides align to TRBD2. TRBV5-3 is sorted into the ORF group, with uncertain function. CDR3 length equals 16 residues. Losses at the gene ends were 4 bases for V and 0 bases for J; bases not matched to a gene: 8. The CDR3 bases are TGTGCCAGAAGCAGTCCGGGAGGTACTAGCACAGATACGCAGTATTTT. Translation gives CARSSPGGTSTDTQYF.

The V gene is TRBV28, the J gene TRBJ2-7, with TRBD1 identical over 7 bases. V was clipped by 3 bases and J by 2 bases; unmatched bases: 4. Germline values: CDR1 MDHEN, CDR2 SYDVKM. There are 14 residues in the CDR3. In DNA, the CDR3 is TGTGCCAGCAGTTTCGGAGACAGGGCCTACGAGCAGTACTTC. This sequence encodes CASSFGDRAYEQYF.

This clone was counted once. CDR3 DNA: TGTGCCAGCAGCTCTGGACAGGGAAGGAACACTGAAGCTTTCTTT. Encoded protein: CASSSGQGRNTEAFF. The V and J genes are TRBV5-5 and TRBJ1-1, with 8 positions matching TRBD1. Germline loops: CDR1 SGHKS, CDR2 YYEKEE (reference sequence). There are 15 residues in the CDR3. J gave up 1 base and V 3 bases, and 5 bases lay outside the gene matches.

V usage is TRBV10-2 and J usage is TRBJ1-3; no definite D call. V lost 2 bases, J lost 3 bases, and 11 bases lay in between. Germline CDR1 WSHSY, CDR2 SAAADI. The CDR3 loop spans 15 amino acids. The CDR3 region is CASSEASGGGNTIYF. In DNA, the CDR3 is TGCGCCAGCAGTGAGGCGTCCGGAGGTGGAAACACCATATATTTT.

This sequence joins TRBV7-9 and TRBJ1-4; D ambiguous. V lost 3 bases to trimming and J lost 0 bases, with 5 bases between them. The CDR3 is made up of 14 amino acids. Germline values: CDR1 SEHNR, CDR2 FQNEAQ (reference sequence). The CDR3 sequence is CASSFQSTNEKLFF. The CDR3 nucleotides read TGTGCCAGCAGCTTCCAGTCAACTAATGAAAAACTGTTTTTT. The full variable domain, completed using reference TRBV7-9 and TRBJ1-4, is DTGVSQNPRHKITKRGQNVTFRCDPISEHNRLYWYRQTLGQGPEFLTYFQNEAQLEKSRLLSDRFSAERPKGSFSTLEIQRTEQGDSAMYLCASSFQSTNEKLFFGSGTQLSVL.

This chain joins TRBV28 and TRBJ1-5; no reliable D call. V lost 4 bases, J lost 0 bases, and 19 bases lay in between. This CDR3 spans 18 amino acids. CDR1 is MDHEN and CDR2 is SYDVKM in the germline V gene. The CDR3 sequence is CASSSGTRRRYSNQPQHF. The DNA for the CDR3 is TGTGCCAGCAGTTCCGGTACTCGGAGACGGTATAGCAATCAGCCCCAGCATTTT.

The chain couples TRBV6-5 to TRBJ2-2, with D possibly being TRBD2 (5 bases). Trimming removed 4 bases at V and 9 bases at J, with 12 bases between. Looked up from germline, CDR1 is MNHEY and CDR2 is SVGAGI. This CDR3 region has 13 residues. CDR3 residues: CASSSRAARELFF. As DNA, the CDR3 is TGTGCCAGCAGTTCGAGGGCGGCCAGGGAGCTGTTTTTT.